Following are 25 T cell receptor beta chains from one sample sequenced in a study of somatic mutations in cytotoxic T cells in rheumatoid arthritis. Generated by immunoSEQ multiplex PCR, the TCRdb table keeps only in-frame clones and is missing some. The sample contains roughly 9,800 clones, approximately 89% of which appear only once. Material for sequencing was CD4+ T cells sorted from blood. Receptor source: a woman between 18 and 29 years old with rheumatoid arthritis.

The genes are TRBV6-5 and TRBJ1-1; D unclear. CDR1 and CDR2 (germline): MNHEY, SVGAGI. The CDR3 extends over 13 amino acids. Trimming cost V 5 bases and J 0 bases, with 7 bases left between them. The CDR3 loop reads CASSKTMNTEAFF. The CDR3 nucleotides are TGTGCCAGCAGTAAGACAATGAACACTGAAGCTTTCTTT.

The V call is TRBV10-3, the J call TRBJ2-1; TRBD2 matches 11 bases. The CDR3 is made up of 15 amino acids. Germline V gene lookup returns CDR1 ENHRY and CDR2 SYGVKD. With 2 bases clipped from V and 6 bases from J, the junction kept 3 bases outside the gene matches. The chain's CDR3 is CAISEPSGRRNEQFF. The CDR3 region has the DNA TGTGCCATCAGTGAGCCTAGCGGGAGGCGCAATGAGCAGTTCTTC.

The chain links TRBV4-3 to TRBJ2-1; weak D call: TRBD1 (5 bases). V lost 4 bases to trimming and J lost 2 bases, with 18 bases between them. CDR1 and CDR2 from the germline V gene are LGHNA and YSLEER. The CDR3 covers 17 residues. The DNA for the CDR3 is TGCGCCAGCAGCCCCCGAAAGACCGTGGGGCCCTACAATGAGCAGTTCTTC. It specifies CASSPRKTVGPYNEQFF.

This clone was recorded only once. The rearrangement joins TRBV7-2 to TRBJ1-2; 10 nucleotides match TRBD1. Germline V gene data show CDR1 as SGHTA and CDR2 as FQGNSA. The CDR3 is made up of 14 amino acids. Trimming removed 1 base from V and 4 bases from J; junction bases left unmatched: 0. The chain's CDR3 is CASSLGTGGYGYTF. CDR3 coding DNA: TGTGCCAGCAGCTTAGGGACAGGGGGCTATGGCTACACCTTC. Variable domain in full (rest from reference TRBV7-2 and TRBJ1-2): GAGVSQSPSNKVTEKGKDVELRCDPISGHTALYWYRQSLGQGLEFLIYFQGNSAPDKSGLPSDRFSAERTGGSVSTLTIQRTQQEDSAVYLCASSLGTGGYGYTFGSGTRLTVV.

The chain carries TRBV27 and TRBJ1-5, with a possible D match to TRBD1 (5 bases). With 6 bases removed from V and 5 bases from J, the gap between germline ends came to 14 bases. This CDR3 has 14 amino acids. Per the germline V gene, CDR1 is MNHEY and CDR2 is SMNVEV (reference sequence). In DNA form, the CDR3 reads TGTGCCAGCAGGCAGGGTGCCCCTTATCAGCCCCAGCATTTT. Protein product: CASRQGAPYQPQHF.

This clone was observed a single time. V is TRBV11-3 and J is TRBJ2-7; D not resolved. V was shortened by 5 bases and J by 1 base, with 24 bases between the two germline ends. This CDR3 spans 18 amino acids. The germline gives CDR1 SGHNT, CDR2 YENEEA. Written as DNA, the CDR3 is TGTGCCAGCAGCGGAGAGCCAGTGTATGCTGACGGGTCCTACGAGCAGTACTTC. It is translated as CASSGEPVYADGSYEQYF.

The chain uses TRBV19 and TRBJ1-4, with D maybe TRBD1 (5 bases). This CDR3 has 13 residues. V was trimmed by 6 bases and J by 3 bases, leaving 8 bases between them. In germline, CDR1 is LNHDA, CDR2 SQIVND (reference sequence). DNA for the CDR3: TGTGCCAGTAGGGGGCGGTCTAATGAAAAACTGTTTTTT. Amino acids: CASRGRSNEKLFF.

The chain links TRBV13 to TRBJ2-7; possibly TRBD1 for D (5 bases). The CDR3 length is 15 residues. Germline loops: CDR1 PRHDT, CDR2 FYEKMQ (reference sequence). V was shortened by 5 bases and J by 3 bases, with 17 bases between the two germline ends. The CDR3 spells CASSPPWGSLYEQYF. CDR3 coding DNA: TGTGCCAGCAGCCCCCCCTGGGGCAGCCTCTACGAGCAGTACTTC.

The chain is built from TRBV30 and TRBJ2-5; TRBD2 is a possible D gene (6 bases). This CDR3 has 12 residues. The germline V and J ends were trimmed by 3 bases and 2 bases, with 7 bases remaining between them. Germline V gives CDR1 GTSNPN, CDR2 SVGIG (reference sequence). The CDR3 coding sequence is TGTGCCTGGAGGGGACTTCAAGAGACCCAGTACTTC. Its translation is CAWRGLQETQYF.

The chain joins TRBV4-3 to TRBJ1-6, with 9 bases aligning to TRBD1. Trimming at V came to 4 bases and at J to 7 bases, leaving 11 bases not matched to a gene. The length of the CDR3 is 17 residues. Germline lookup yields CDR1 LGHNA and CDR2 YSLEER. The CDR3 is CASSPGPRTGVNSPLHF. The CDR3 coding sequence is TGCGCCAGCAGCCCAGGCCCCCGGACAGGGGTGAATTCACCCCTCCACTTT.

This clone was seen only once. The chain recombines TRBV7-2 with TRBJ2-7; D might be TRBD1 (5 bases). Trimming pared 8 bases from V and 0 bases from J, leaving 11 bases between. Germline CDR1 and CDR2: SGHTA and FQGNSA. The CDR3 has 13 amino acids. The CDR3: CASCRRASYEQYF. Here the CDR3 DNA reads TGTGCCAGCTGCCGCAGGGCCTCCTACGAGCAGTACTTC.

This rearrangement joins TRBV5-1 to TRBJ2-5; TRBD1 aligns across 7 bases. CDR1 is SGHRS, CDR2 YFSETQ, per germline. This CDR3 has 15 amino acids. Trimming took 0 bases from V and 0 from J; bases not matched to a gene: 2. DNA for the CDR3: TGCGCCAGCAGCTTGGGGGGGACAGACCAAGAGACCCAGTACTTC. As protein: CASSLGGTDQETQYF.

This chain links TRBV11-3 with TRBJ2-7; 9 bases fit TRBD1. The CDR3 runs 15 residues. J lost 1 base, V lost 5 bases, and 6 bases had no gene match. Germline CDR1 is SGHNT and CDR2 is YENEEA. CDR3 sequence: CASSKDRGFSYEQYF. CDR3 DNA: TGTGCCAGCAGCAAGGACAGGGGTTTTTCCTACGAGCAGTACTTC.

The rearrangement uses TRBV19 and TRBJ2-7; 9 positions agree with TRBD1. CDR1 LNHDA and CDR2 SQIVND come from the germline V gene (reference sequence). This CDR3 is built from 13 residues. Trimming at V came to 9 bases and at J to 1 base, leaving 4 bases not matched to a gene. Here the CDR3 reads CASGTGLSYEQYF. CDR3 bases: TGTGCCAGCGGGACAGGGCTTTCCTACGAGCAGTACTTC.

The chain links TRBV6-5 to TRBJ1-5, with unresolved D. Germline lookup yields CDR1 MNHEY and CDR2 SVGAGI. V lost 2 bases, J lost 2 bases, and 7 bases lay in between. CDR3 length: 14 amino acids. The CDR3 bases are TGTGCCAGCAGTTACCGGGAGGGCAATCAGCCCCAGCATTTT. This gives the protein CASSYREGNQPQHF.

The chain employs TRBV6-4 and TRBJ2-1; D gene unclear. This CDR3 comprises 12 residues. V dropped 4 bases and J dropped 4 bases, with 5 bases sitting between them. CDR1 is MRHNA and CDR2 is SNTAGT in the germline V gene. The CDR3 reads CASSGAYNEQFF. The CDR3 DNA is TGTGCCAGCAGTGGAGCTTACAATGAGCAGTTCTTC.

CDR3 residues: CASSLRENSPLHF. CDR3 nucleotide sequence: TGTGCCAGCAGCTTGAGGGAGAATTCACCCCTCCACTTT. This sequence joins TRBV5-4 and TRBJ1-6; D uncertain. Trimming took 1 base from V and 7 from J, leaving 6 bases between them. Germline V gene lookup returns CDR1 SGHNT and CDR2 YYREEE (reference sequence). CDR3 size: 13 residues.

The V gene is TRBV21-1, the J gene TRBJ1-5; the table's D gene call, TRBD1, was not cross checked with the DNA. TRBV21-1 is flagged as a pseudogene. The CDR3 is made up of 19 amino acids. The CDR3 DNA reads TGTGCCAGCAGCAAAGGCTCAGGGAGGACAGGGTGTGACAATCAGCCCCAGCATTTT. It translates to CASSKGSGRTGCDNQPQHF.

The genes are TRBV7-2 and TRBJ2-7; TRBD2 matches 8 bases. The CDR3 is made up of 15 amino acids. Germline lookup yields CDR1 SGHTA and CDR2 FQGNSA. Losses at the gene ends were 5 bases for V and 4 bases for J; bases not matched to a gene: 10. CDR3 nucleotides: TGTGCCAGCAGCAGCACCGGGGGGGGGCAGTACGAGCAGTACTTC. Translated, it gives CASSSTGGGQYEQYF.

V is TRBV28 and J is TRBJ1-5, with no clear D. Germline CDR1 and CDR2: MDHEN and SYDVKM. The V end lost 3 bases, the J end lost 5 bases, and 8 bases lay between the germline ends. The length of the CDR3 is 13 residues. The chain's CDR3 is CASSFTGDQPQHF. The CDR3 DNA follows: TGTGCCAGCAGTTTCACGGGTGATCAGCCCCAGCATTTT.

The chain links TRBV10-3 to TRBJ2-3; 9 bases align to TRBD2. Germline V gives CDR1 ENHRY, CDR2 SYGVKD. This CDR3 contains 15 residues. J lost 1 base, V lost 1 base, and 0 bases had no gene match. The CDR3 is CAISELAGGTDTQYF. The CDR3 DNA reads TGTGCCATCAGTGAGTTAGCGGGGGGCACAGATACGCAGTATTTT.

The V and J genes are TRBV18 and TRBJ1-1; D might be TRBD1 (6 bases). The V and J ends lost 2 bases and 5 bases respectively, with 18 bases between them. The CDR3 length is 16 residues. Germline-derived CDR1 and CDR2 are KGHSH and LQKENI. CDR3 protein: CASSPTQGGLETEAFF. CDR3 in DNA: TGTGCCAGCTCACCAACCCAAGGGGGATTGGAGACTGAAGCTTTCTTT.

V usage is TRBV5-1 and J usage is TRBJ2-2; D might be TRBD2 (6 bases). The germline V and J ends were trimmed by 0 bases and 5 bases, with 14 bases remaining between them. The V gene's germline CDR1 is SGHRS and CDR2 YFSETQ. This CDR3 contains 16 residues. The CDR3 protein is CASSLDTRAGTGELFF. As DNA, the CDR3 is TGCGCCAGCAGCTTGGACACCAGGGCGGGGACCGGGGAGCTGTTTTTT. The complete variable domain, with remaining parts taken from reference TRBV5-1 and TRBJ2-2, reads KAGVTQTPRYLIKTRGQQVTLSCSPISGHRSVSWYQQTPGQGLQFLFEYFSETQRNKGNFPGRFSGRQFSNSRSEMNVSTLELGDSALYLCASSLDTRAGTGELFFGEGSRLTVL.

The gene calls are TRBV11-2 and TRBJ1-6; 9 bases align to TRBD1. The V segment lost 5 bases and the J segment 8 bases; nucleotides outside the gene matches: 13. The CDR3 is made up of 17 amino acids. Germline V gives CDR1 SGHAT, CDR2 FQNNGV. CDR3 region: CASSPNPRGQGHSPLHF. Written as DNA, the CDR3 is TGTGCCAGCAGCCCCAACCCAAGGGGACAGGGTCATTCACCCCTCCACTTT. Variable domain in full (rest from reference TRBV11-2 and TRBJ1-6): EAGVAQSPRYKIIEKRQSVAFWCNPISGHATLYWYQQILGQGPKLLIQFQNNGVVDDSQLPKDRFSAERLKGVDSTLKIQPAKLEDSAVYLCASSPNPRGQGHSPLHFGNGTRLTVT.

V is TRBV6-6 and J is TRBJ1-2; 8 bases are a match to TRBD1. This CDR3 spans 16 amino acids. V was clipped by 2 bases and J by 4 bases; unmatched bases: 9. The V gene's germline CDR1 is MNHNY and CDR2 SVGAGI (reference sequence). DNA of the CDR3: TGTGCCAGCAGTTACCCCGGACAGGGCGGCGGCTATGGCTACACCTTC. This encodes CASSYPGQGGGYGYTF.